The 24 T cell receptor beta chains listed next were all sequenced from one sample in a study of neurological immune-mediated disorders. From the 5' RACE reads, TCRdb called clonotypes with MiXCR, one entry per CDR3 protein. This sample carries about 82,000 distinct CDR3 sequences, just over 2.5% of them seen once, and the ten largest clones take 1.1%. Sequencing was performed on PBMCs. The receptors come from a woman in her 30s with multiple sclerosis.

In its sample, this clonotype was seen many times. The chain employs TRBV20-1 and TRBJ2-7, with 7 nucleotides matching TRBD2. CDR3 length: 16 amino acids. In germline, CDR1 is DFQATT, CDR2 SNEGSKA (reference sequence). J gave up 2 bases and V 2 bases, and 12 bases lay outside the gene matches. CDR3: CSARPLRPGTTYEQYF. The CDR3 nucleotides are TGCAGTGCTAGACCATTAAGACCCGGGACTACCTACGAGCAGTACTTC.

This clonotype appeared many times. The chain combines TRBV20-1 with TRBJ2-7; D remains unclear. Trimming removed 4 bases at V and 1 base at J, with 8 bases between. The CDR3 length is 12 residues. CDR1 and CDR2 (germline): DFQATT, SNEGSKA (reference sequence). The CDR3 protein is CSATSSSYEQYF. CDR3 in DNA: TGCAGTGCTACAAGCTCTTCCTACGAGCAGTACTTC.

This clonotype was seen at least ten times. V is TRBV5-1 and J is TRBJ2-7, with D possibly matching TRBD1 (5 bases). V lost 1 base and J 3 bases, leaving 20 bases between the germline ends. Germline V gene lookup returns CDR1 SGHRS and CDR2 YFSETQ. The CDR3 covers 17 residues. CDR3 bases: TGCGCCAGCAGCTTGACCCAACAGGCGGATCTCCTCTACGAGCAGTACTTC. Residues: CASSLTQQADLLYEQYF.

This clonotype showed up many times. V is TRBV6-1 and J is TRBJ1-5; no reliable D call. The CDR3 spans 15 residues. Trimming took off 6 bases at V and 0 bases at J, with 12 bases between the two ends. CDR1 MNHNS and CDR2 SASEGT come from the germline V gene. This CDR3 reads CASSSTYDSNQPQHF. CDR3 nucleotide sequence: TGTGCCAGCAGCTCTACCTACGATAGCAATCAGCCCCAGCATTTT.

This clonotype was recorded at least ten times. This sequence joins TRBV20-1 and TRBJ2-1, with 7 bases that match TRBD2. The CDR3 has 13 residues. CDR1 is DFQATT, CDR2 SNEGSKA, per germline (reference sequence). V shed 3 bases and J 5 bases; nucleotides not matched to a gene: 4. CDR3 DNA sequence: TGCAGTGCTAGCGGACTAGAAGACAATGAGCAGTTCTTC. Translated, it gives CSASGLEDNEQFF.

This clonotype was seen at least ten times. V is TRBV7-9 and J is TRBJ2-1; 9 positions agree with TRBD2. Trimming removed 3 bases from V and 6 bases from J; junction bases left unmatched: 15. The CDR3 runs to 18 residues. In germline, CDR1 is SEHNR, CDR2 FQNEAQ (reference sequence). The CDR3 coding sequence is TGTGCCAGCAGCTTTCATCTAAGAGCGGGAGGTGTTGGCAATGAGCAGTTCTTC. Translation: CASSFHLRAGGVGNEQFF.

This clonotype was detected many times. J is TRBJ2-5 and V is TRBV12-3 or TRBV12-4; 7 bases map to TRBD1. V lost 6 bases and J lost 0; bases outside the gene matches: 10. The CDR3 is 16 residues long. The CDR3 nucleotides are TGTGCCAGCAGGAAGACAGGGCGAGGGTACCAAGAGACCCAGTACTTC. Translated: CASRKTGRGYQETQYF.

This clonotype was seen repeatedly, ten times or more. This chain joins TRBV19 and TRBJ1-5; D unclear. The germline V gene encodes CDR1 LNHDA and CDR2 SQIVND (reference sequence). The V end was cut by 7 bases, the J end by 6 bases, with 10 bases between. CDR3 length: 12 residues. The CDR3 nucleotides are TGTGCCAGTAAGGAGGGCTTTCAGCCCCAGCATTTT. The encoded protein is CASKEGFQPQHF.

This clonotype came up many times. The CDR3 region has the DNA TGCGCCAGCAGCTTGGTTTCAGGGAGCCAAGAGACCCAGTACTTC. Translated, it gives CASSLVSGSQETQYF. J is TRBJ2-5 and V is TRBV5-1; the D call may be TRBD1 or TRBD2 (5 bases each). This CDR3 contains 15 residues. Germline values: CDR1 SGHRS, CDR2 YFSETQ. Trimming stripped 0 bases from V and 1 base from J, with 10 bases between. Together with reference TRBV5-1 and TRBJ2-5, the CDR3 gives the full variable domain: KAGVTQTPRYLIKTRGQQVTLSCSPISGHRSVSWYQQTPGQGLQFLFEYFSETQRNKGNFPGRFSGRQFSNSRSEMNVSTLELGDSALYLCASSLVSGSQETQYFGPGTRLLVL.

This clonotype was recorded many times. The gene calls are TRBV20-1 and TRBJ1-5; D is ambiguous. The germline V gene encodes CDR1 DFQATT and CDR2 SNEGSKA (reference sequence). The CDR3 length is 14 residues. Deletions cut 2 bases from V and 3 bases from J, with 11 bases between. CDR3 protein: CSARSRRVNQPQHF. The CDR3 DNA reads TGCAGTGCTAGATCCAGGAGGGTCAATCAGCCCCAGCATTTT.

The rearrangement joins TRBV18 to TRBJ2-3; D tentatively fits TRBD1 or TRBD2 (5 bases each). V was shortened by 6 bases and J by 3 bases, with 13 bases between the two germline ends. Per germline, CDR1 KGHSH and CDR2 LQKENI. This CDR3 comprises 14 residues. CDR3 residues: CASSLYEGTDTQYF. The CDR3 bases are TGTGCCAGCTCGCTCTATGAGGGGACAGATACGCAGTATTTT.

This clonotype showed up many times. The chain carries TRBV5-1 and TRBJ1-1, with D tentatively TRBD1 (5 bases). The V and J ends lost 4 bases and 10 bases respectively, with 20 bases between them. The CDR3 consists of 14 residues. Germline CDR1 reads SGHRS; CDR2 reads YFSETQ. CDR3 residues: CASSPGGAGESAFF. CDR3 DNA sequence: TGCGCCAGCAGCCCTGGTGGGGCTGGAGAGTCAGCTTTCTTT.

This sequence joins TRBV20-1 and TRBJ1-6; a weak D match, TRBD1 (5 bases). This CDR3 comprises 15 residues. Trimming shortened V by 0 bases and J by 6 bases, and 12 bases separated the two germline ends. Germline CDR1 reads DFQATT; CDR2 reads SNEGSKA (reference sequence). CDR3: CSARDWGEGNSPLHF. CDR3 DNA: TGCAGTGCTAGAGATTGGGGGGAGGGTAATTCACCCCTCCACTTT.

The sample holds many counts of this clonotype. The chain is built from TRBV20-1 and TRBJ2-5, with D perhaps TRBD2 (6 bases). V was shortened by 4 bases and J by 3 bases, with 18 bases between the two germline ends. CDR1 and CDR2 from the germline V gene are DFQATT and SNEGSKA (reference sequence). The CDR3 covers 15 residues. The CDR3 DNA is TGCAGTGCTATCAATACCCTAGCGAACAAAGAGACCCAGTACTTC. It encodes CSAINTLANKETQYF.

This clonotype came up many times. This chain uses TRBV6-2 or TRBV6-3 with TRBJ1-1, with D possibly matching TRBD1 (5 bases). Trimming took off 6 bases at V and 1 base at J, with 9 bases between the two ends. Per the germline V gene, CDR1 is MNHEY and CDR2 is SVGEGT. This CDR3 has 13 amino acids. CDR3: CASSRDGNTEAFF. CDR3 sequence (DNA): TGTGCCAGCAGCAGGGACGGGAACACTGAAGCTTTCTTT.

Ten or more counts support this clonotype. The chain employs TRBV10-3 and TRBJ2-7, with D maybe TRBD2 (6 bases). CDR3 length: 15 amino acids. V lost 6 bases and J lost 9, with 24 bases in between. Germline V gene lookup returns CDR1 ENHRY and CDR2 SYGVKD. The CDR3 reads CAISETSPGGMGQYF. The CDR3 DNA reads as TGTGCCATCAGCGAAACGAGCCCAGGCGGGATGGGGCAGTACTTC.

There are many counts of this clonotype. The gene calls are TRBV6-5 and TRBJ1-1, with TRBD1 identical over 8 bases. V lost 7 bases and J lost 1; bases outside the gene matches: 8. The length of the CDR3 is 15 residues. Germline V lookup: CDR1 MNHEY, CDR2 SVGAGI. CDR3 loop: CASISDDRGNTEAFF. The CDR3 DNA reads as TGTGCCAGCATTAGTGACGACAGGGGGAACACTGAAGCTTTCTTT.

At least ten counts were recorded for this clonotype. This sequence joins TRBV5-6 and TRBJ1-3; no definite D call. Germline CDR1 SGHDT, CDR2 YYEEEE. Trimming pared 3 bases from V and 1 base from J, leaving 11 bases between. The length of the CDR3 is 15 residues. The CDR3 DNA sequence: TGTGCCAGCAGCTCAGAATCGGGATCTGGAAACACCATATATTTT. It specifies CASSSESGSGNTIYF.

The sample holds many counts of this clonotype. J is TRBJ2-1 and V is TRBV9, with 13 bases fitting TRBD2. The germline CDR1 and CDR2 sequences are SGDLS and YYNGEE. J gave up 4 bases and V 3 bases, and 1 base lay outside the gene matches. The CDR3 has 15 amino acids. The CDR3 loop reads CASSEGLAGYNEQFF. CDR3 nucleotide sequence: TGTGCCAGCAGCGAGGGACTAGCGGGATACAATGAGCAGTTCTTC.

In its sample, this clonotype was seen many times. Written as DNA, the CDR3 is TGCGCCAGCAGCTCATGGGAGTCTGGAGATACGCAGTATTTT. It yields the protein CASSSWESGDTQYF. V and J are TRBV5-1 and TRBJ2-3; weak D call: TRBD2 (5 bases). The CDR3 covers 14 residues. The germline gives CDR1 SGHRS, CDR2 YFSETQ. V was shortened by 3 bases and J by 5 bases, with 13 bases between the two germline ends.

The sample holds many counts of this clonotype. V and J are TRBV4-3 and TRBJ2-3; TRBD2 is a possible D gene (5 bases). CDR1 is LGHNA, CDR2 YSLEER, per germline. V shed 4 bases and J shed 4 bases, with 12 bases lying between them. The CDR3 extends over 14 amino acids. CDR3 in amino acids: CASSLDYSADTQYF. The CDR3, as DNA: TGCGCCAGCAGCCTCGACTATTCCGCAGATACGCAGTATTTT.

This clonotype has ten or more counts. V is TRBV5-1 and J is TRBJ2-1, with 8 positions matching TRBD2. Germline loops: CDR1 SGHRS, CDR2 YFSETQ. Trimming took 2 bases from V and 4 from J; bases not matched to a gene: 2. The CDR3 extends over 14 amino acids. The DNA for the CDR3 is TGCGCCAGCAGCTTTAGCGGGGATTACAATGAGCAGTTCTTC. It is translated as CASSFSGDYNEQFF.

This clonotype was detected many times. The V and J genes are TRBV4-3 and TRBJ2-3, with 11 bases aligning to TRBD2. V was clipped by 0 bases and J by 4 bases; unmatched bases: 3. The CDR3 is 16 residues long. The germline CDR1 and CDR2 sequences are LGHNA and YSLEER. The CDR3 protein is CASSQDSSGRSDTQYF. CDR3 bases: TGCGCCAGCAGCCAAGATTCTAGCGGGAGGTCAGATACGCAGTATTTT.

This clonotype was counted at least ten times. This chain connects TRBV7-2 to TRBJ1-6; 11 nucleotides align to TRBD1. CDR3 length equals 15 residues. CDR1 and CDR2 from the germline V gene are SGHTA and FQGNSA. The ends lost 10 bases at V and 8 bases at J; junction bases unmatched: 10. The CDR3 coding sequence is TGTGCCACCTCCCTTAGGGGACAGGGGGATTCACCCCTCCACTTT. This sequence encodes CATSLRGQGDSPLHF. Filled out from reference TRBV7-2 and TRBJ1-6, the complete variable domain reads GAGVSQSPSNKVTEKGKDVELRCDPISGHTALYWYRQSLGQGLEFLIYFQGNSAPDKSGLPSDRFSAERTGGSVSTLTIQRTQQEDSAVYLCATSLRGQGDSPLHFGNGTRLTVT.